This entry describes one T cell receptor beta chain. Its specific antigen is unknown. No quality values exist for individual bases; no much larger clone is one base distant. Enrolling through a virtual design, the prospective study's participants ranged in age from roughly 18 to 89 years and lived across roughly 23 United States geographic areas. Cohort assignment in the prospective study relied on participant-reported clinical history from a screening survey and a study questionnaire. For ImmuneRACE Cohort 3, a participant was defined as recovered based on two consecutive negative NP/OP PCR tests, clearance by a healthcare professional, or resolution of symptoms. Each participant in the prospective study had whole blood, serum and a nasopharyngeal or oropharyngeal swab collected by mobile phlebotomists. Over a 2-month period, participants in the prospective study had the option of providing additional blood draws and questionnaires. Prospective study blood samples were shipped either frozen or at room temperature before DNA extraction.

The trim is 7 bases for V and 3 bases for J, with a gap of 15 bases between the germline ends. Taken from cysteine to phenylalanine, the CDR3 has 14 residues. CDR3 DNA only is kept here, 42 bases in frame from base 1. CDR1 and CDR2 are drawn from the germline V gene: SNHLY, FYNNEI. The data derive from a study of blood T cell repertoires in COVID-19 (dated by TCRdb to the early 2020s). Study-level background: Collaborator samples came from the United States, Italy and Spain and covered acute and convalescent phases of COVID-19. The prospective study material was composed of cDNA or gDNA derived from T cells, B-cell-depleted T cells, or PBMCs. Where HLA class I and class II types were available, the types were taken from metadata supplied by the sample provider, not from assay-based typing. The repertoires were released in a freely available public database meant as a resource for research on the immune response to SARS-CoV-2. Samples were obtained from the ongoing ImmuneRACE study (first 160 participants) and from 950 to 1,500 subjects provided by 6 global collaborators. The dataset comprised deeply sampled blood TCRbeta repertoires from subjects exposed to, actively infected with, or recovered from COVID-19. The sample metadata nearly always contained a de-identified subject ID, COVID-19 status, age in years and sex. Points the paper makes about the study in general: How much clinical and demographic metadata was included differed by source and by participant, and the metadata was provided uncurated.

TCRbeta CDR3 regions were amplified from genomic DNA using the immunoSEQ Assay, a bias-controlled multiplex PCR. As for the authors' bioinformatics: Nucleated cell counts per sample were estimated from amplification of reference gene primers within the assay. Sequence reads were collapsed and filtered to measure the absolute abundance of every unique TCRbeta CDR3 rearrangement. For each sample, productive Simpson clonality was calculated as the square root of Simpson's diversity index over productive rearrangements. The table comes from immuneACCESS by way of TCRdb, which keeps in-frame sequences with V and J called. Part of the clones is missing from these tables; in studies checked, under half for an unresolved V gene and the rest for unknown reasons. V and J calls and clone size are as listed in that table; D and trimming were resolved from the DNA. The table for this sample lists over 200,000 clones; approximately 82% of them were counted only once. The ten largest clones add up to over 12% of the sample.

Material: PBMCs or T cells enriched from blood (not recorded which). The rearranged chain carries TRBV2 and TRBJ2-5; no D segment can be confidently identified. The origin of this receptor is a man between 35 and 55 years old who had recovered from COVID-19. The nucleotide sequence is TGTGCCAGCAAATTCGCGTTTGTGGAAGAGACCCAGTACTTC. Its translation reads: CASKFAFVEETQYF.